This entry features one T cell receptor beta chain sequence. This record comes from a study of cytomegalovirus exposure and HLA in healthy donors. This CDR3 has 11 amino acids. The V gene lost 5 bases and the J gene lost 7 bases, with 8 bases spanning the gap. CDR1 and CDR2 from the germline V gene are SEHNR and FQNEAQ (reference sequence). The PCR had 60 Vbeta and 13 Jbeta primers. The repertoire was sequenced with immunoSEQ multiplex PCR; TCRdb's copy has only in-frame clones and lacks some. This sample has 150,000 to 200,000 clones, with around 78% found just once. Sequencing was performed on PBMCs. The sequence came from a man aged 30-40 years in good health and CMV-seronegative. The V call is TRBV7-9, the J call TRBJ1-1; no reliable D call. Here the CDR3 reads CASSVLVEAFF. CDR3 sequence (DNA): TGTGCCAGCAGCGTACTTGTTGAAGCTTTCTTT.